This T cell receptor (beta chain) was recorded in a study of vaccination and CD4 T cells after COVID-19 (dated 2022 in TCRdb). A note on the overall study: In the convalescent cohort there were six males and four females, among whom were two Hispanic individuals, seven Caucasians, two Asians and one multiracial person. Each participant got two doses of either the Pfizer-BioNTech BNT162b2 vaccine (n=8) or the Moderna mRNA-1273 vaccine (n=2). Post-COVID blood samples were collected from convalescent patients a median of around 96 days after diagnosis, with a range of about 35 to 180 days. Post-vaccine blood samples were taken a median of about 77 days after the second vaccine dose, with a range of roughly 14 to 250 days. Culture stimuli were overlapping spike peptide pools from SARS-CoV-2 and from the common cold coronaviruses HCoV-NL63, HCoV-OC43 and HCoV-229E. In control cultures, a CEFX viral epitope pool was used as positive control, an HIV-1 Nef peptide pool was used as negative control, or no peptide was added. In around nine COVID-19 convalescent patients and a few infection-naive healthy vaccine recipients, the spike-specific CD4+ TCR repertoire before mRNA vaccination was compared with the repertoire after mRNA vaccination. Findings and caveats that apply to the study as a whole: Among convalescent patients, a median about 90% of the SARS-CoV-2-reactive clones seen after vaccination appeared only after vaccination, which suggests priming specific to the vaccine. The median count of SARS-CoV-2-reactive clonotypes went up from roughly 21 after infection to 35 to 40 after vaccination, although the change was not significant. Relatively few convalescent patients were included in the study, and early timepoints after natural infection were not analyzed. Of the vaccine-specific clones in convalescent patients, 304 of 307, or nearly all, reacted only to SARS-CoV-2 spike and did not cross-react with common cold coronaviruses.

The library was built by means of PCR. At the Johns Hopkins FTIC core, DNA from the cultured CD4+ T cells underwent TCR sequencing with the Oncomine TCR Beta short-read assay. The QIAamp micro DNA kit was used to extract genomic DNA from the cultured CD4+ T cells. Oncomine TCR Beta libraries made from cultured CD4+ T cells were pooled using unique dual indexes and sequenced on an Illumina iSeq 100. On the authors' methods: Non-productive sequences were removed, and CDR3s that did not start with C, did not end with F or W, or were shorter than 7 amino acids were discarded. Antigen-specific clonotypes were identified using the MANAFEST web application through comparison of peptide-stimulated wells with reference and other culture wells. To be called positive, a clone needed an FDR below 0.05, an odds ratio above 5, and a productive frequency above 0.1% in at least two of three replicate wells. Cross-reactive clonotypes were defined as significantly expanded in both SARS-CoV-2 spike wells and at least one common cold coronavirus spike condition. Levenshtein distances (stringdist) and unrooted phylogenetic trees (ape) in R version 3.6.1 were used to assess CDR3 homology. The public reads were run again by TCRdb, first through fastp at Q25 and then through MiXCR, and only productive beta chains were kept. All rows with the same CDR3 protein become a single entry with the most common DNA and genes. The V and J calls shown here were made by TCRdb, not taken from the authors' results. The sample table contains roughly 23,000 distinct CDR3 sequences; only one count was recorded for approximately 48% of them. The ten largest clones take up 15% to 20% of the sample.

The sample's treatment or condition label is to be understood as: roughly nine-day PBMC culture with coronavirus spike peptide pools or control peptides (ViraFEST assay). The ViraFEST assay was used in the study, in which antigen-specific T cells were expanded with peptide pools and expanded clonotypes were subsequently identified by TCR sequencing. Healthy vaccine recipients had no prior SARS-CoV-2 infection, confirmed by negative nucleocapsid antibody tests before and after vaccination. Over 1.5 million PBMCs per well were cultured in IMDM with approximately 5% human AB serum and roughly 10 IU/ml IL-2, plus 10 ug/ml peptide pools. Half of the culture medium was replaced with fresh IL-2-containing medium on days 3 and 7. After approximately eleven days of culture, CD4+ T cells were isolated by negative selection with the EasySep CD4+ T cell isolation kit. Ficoll-Paque Plus gradient centrifugation was used to isolate PBMCs from whole blood, and the isolated PBMCs were then either used fresh or cryopreserved at -140C. Triplicate wells were generally used for each culture condition.

Remarks on this clonotype: Its specific antigen is unknown. The sample holds no much larger clone one base away, and base qualities are not on file.

V sheds 1 base and J sheds 2 bases, leaving 9 bases between their ends. The CDR3 sequence holds 15 residues, the cysteine and phenylalanine included. Kept here is only the CDR3 DNA, which spans 45 bases and is read in frame from base 1. From a lookup of the germline V gene, CDR1 and CDR2 are MNHNS and SASEGT. Recombination joined TRBV6-1 with TRBJ1-3, with the D gene not confidently named. The receptor's source is a human donor who received a COVID-19 vaccine. This sample comprised CD4+ T cells from blood, cultured in vitro, obtained before SARS-CoV-2 vaccination. The sequenced DNA is TGTGCCAGCAGTGAAGTGAGCGAGGCTGGAAACACCATATATTTT. Its amino acids are CASSEVSEAGNTIYF.